Sequencing of this TCR beta chain was carried out in a study of glioma-infiltrating T cells after dendritic cell vaccination. As for the study in general: Glioblastoma patients came from Phase I and II dendritic cell vaccination trials. Patients received three intradermal dendritic cell vaccine injections at biweekly intervals.

Primers: 60 V beta forward and 13 J beta reverse. The protocol was immunoSEQ multiplex PCR, while the TCRdb copy is restricted to in-frame clones and leaves out a portion. The repertoire holds over 80,000 clones, roughly 90% seen once, with 3.2% in the top ten. Germline V gene sequence: CDR1 MNHEY, CDR2 SMNVEV (reference sequence). V was shortened by 6 bases and J by 4 bases, with 12 bases between the two germline ends. The CDR3 is made up of 14 amino acids. None of the glioblastoma patients had an isocitrate dehydrogenase mutation. The J gene is TRBJ2-2, the V gene TRBV27; weak D call: TRBD1 (5 bases). Here the sequenced sample was blood, taken before dendritic cell vaccination. This TCR derives from a human donor with glioblastoma. The CDR3 loop reads CASRNRQTTGELFF. In DNA form, the CDR3 reads TGTGCCAGCAGAAATCGACAGACCACCGGGGAGCTGTTTTTT.